This T cell receptor (beta chain) was documented in a study of T cell repertoires in cytomegalovirus infection. TCRdb re-analysed the reads in MiXCR, keeping a single row per CDR3 protein. The table lists about 210,000 distinct CDR3 sequences, 6.5% of them singletons. The CDR3 runs 14 residues. V shed 1 base and J 7 bases; nucleotides not matched to a gene: 5. Germline CDR1 reads SGHRS; CDR2 reads YFSETQ. This clonotype was seen at least ten times. The clonotype was recovered from a human donor in good health (CMV status not recorded). Some clones in this sample may be carry-over from other donors' samples. Sequencing was done on a sample of PBMCs. The V call is TRBV5-1, the J call TRBJ2-1; 7 bases are a match to TRBD1. In DNA form, the CDR3 reads TGCGCCAGCAGCTTGTCCAGGGGGAGAAATGAGCAGTTCTTC. Its translation: CASSLSRGRNEQFF.